Listed below are T cell receptor beta chains from one sample, sequenced in a study of technical replicates of blood from a handful of donors. The data were produced by immunoSEQ multiplex PCR, yet TCRdb's version contains in-frame clones alone and is incomplete. The profile shows 60,000 to 90,000 clones, about 95% of them singletons. Sequencing was carried out using T cells isolated from PBMCs. These receptors all stem from a human donor in good health. Both conserved end residues are part of each CDR3. The D gene is left open where the match is weak. Size values are once, few and many counts, or a class for expanded clones, and some rows have none.

j_gene,d_gene,abundance,v_gene,CDR3aa,CDR3nt
TRBJ2-3,.,.,TRBV5-1,CASSPSTTRTDTQYF,TGCGCCAGCAGCCCCTCAACTACTCGCACAGATACGCAGTATTTT
TRBJ2-3,.,.,TRBV30,CAWSRQGGTDTQYF,TGTGCCTGGAGTAGGCAGGGTGGCACAGATACGCAGTATTTT
TRBJ2-2,.,.,TRBV5-1,CASSFLSGGSTGELFF,TGCGCCAGCAGCTTCTTGTCTGGGGGGAGCACCGGGGAGCTGTTTTTT
TRBJ1-1,.,.,TRBV7-9,CASSLGSLYPETEAFF,TGTGCCAGCAGCTTAGGGAGTTTGTATCCGGAGACTGAAGCTTTCTTT
TRBJ2-1,TRBD1,.,TRBV15,CATSARQGSTYNEQFF,TGTGCCACCAGCGCAAGACAGGGTTCTACCTACAATGAGCAGTTCTTC
TRBJ1-3,.,.,TRBV7-6,CASSSGRLWKPGNTIYF,TGTGCCAGCAGCTCAGGACGACTATGGAAACCTGGAAACACCATATATTTT
TRBJ1-4,.,.,TRBV7-6,CASSLRQANEKLFF,TGTGCCAGCAGCTTAAGACAGGCTAATGAAAAACTGTTTTTT
TRBJ2-2,.,.,TRBV6-4,CASSDFEAGELFF,TGTGCCAGCAGTGACTTTGAGGCCGGGGAGCTGTTTTTT
TRBJ2-7,TRBD1,.,TRBV6-5,CASSYPGQGGSYEQYF,TGTGCCAGCAGTTACCCGGGACAGGGGGGTTCCTACGAGCAGTACTTC
TRBJ2-7,.,once,TRBV29-1,CSVEGQVAYEQYF,TGCAGCGTTGAGGGGCAGGTGGCCTACGAGCAGTACTTC
TRBJ2-5,TRBD2,.,TRBV11-3,CASSPSGSQETQYF,TGTGCCAGCAGCCCTAGCGGGTCTCAAGAGACCCAGTACTTC
TRBJ1-1,TRBD1,.,TRBV27,CASSSGQLNTEAFF,TGTGCCAGCAGTTCGGGACAGCTGAACACTGAAGCTTTCTTT
TRBJ2-7,.,.,TRBV18,CASSPAGSVSEQYF,TGTGCCAGCTCACCAGCAGGGTCGGTCAGTGAGCAGTACTTC
TRBJ1-2,.,.,TRBV9,CASSVAIGQRGGGYTF,TGTGCCAGCAGCGTAGCAATTGGACAAAGGGGAGGGGGCTACACCTTC
TRBJ2-1,.,.,TRBV5-1,CASSPSGGDPYNEQFF,TGCGCCAGCAGCCCGTCGGGTGGAGATCCTTACAATGAGCAGTTCTTC
TRBJ1-1,.,.,TRBV10-1,CASSATGMNTEAFF,TGCGCCAGCAGCGCGACAGGAATGAACACTGAAGCTTTCTTT
TRBJ2-1,.,once,TRBV29-1,CSGSGQSNFEQFF,TGCAGCGGTTCAGGGCAGAGTAACTTTGAGCAGTTCTTC
TRBJ2-1,TRBD1,.,TRBV6-1,CASSGQGDNEQFF,TGTGCCAGCAGTGGCCAGGGGGACAATGAGCAGTTCTTC
TRBJ2-1,.,.,TRBV4-1,CASSQETGAYNEQFF,TGCGCCAGCAGCCAAGAGACGGGAGCATACAATGAGCAGTTCTTC
TRBJ1-1,.,.,TRBV28,CASSLGRGITEAFF,TGTGCCAGCAGTTTAGGGAGGGGGATCACTGAAGCTTTCTTT